One and the same sample provided the 31 T cell receptor beta chains below, sequenced in a study of OX40 agonist ivuxolimab in advanced cancers. Clones were sequenced by immunoSEQ multiplex PCR, and TCRdb holds only the in-frame ones, with some missing. Here the sample spans about 120,000 clones, more than 80% being singletons. Sequenced material: CD4+ or CD8+ T cells sorted from blood, taken in a trial of the OX40 agonist ivuxolimab. These receptors originate from an adult with an advanced solid tumor such as melanoma, head and neck, liver or kidney cancer.

This chain connects TRBV30 to TRBJ2-5, with D hard to call. The CDR3 covers 14 residues. V shed 2 bases and J shed 6 bases, with 16 bases lying between them. Germline V gene lookup returns CDR1 GTSNPN and CDR2 SVGIG (reference sequence). CDR3 sequence (DNA): TGTGCCTGGAGTCGGCGACGGCCCATCAAGACCCAGTACTTC. The encoded protein is CAWSRRRPIKTQYF.

The chain employs TRBV9 and TRBJ1-3, with D unresolved. Trimming removed 0 bases from V and 3 bases from J, with 10 bases in between. The length of the CDR3 is 15 residues. Germline CDR1 and CDR2: SGDLS and YYNGEE. This chain's CDR3 is CASSVGVGFGNTIYF. The DNA for the CDR3 is TGTGCCAGCAGCGTAGGAGTTGGATTTGGAAACACCATATATTTT.

The gene calls are TRBV6-1 and TRBJ1-1; TRBD1 aligns across 11 bases. CDR1 MNHNS and CDR2 SASEGT come from the germline V gene. Trimming removed 4 bases from V and 1 base from J; junction bases left unmatched: 2. The CDR3 consists of 15 residues. CDR3 coding DNA: TGTGCCAGCAGTGCGGGGACAGGGGGGAACACTGAAGCTTTCTTT. As protein: CASSAGTGGNTEAFF.

This chain connects TRBV6-1 to TRBJ1-1; the D is unclear. This CDR3 contains 11 residues. Trimming stripped 6 bases from V and 3 bases from J, with 5 bases between. Germline V gene sequence: CDR1 MNHNS, CDR2 SASEGT. In DNA, the CDR3 is TGTGCCAGCAGGGGATACACTGAAGCTTTCTTT. It is translated as CASRGYTEAFF.

The genes are TRBV7-8 and TRBJ2-3; possible D gene TRBD2, 7 bases. The CDR3 loop spans 15 amino acids. The ends were cut back, 5 bases at V and 1 base at J, with 13 bases in the middle. Per germline, CDR1 SGHVS and CDR2 FQNEAQ. CDR3 DNA: TGTGCCAGCAGCCTAGGGGGGGATCGCACAGATACGCAGTATTTT. The encoded protein is CASSLGGDRTDTQYF.

This clone has a handful of counts. The chain links TRBV9 to TRBJ1-6; 8 bases align to TRBD1. Trimming removed 2 bases from V and 6 bases from J; junction bases left unmatched: 4. CDR1 and CDR2 (germline): SGDLS, YYNGEE. This CDR3 is 15 amino acids long. The CDR3 DNA is TGTGCCAGCAGCGTTCAGGGGGCTGGTAATTCACCCCTCCACTTT. This codes for CASSVQGAGNSPLHF. Combining the CDR3 with reference TRBV9 and TRBJ1-6 gives the whole variable domain DSGVTQTPKHLITATGQRVTLRCSPRSGDLSVYWYQQSLDQGLQFLIQYYNGEERAKGNILERFSAQQFPDLHSELNLSSLELGDSALYFCASSVQGAGNSPLHFGNGTRLTVT.

V and J are TRBV5-1 and TRBJ2-3; 12 bases match TRBD2. The CDR3 is made up of 19 amino acids. CDR1 and CDR2 from the germline V gene are SGHRS and YFSETQ. V lost 4 bases to trimming and J lost 3 bases; unmatched junction nucleotides: 15. The CDR3 DNA reads TGCGCCAGCAGCACGGATTCTAGCGGGGGGGCTGTGGTAACAGATACGCAGTATTTT. It translates to CASSTDSSGGAVVTDTQYF.

The chain combines TRBV6-5 with TRBJ1-2; no definite D call. CDR3 length: 14 amino acids. Germline CDR1 reads MNHEY; CDR2 reads SVGAGI. V lost 0 bases and J lost 4, with 9 bases in between. This CDR3 is CASSYSGPSYGYTF. The CDR3 DNA sequence: TGTGCCAGCAGTTACTCAGGGCCCTCCTATGGCTACACCTTC.

The chain links TRBV7-3 to TRBJ1-1; the D is unclear. The V gene's germline CDR1 is SGHTA and CDR2 FQGTGA. V was cut by 5 bases and J by 1 base, with 14 bases left in between. This CDR3 contains 15 residues. The DNA of the CDR3 is TGTGCCAGCAGCCCACCTTCGGCGGGGAACACTGAAGCTTTCTTT. Translated: CASSPPSAGNTEAFF.

The rearrangement links TRBV7-9 to TRBJ1-5; D uncertain. The CDR3 totals 16 residues. From germline, CDR1 is SEHNR and CDR2 FQNEAQ (reference sequence). V lost 0 bases, J lost 4 bases, and 13 bases lay in between. CDR3 sequence reads: CASSLALGMGNQPQHF. The CDR3 DNA follows: TGTGCCAGCAGCTTAGCGCTTGGTATGGGAAATCAGCCCCAGCATTTT.

The V call is TRBV6-5, the J call TRBJ1-6; 7 positions match TRBD1. CDR1 is MNHEY and CDR2 is SVGAGI in the germline V gene. This CDR3 is 13 amino acids long. The junction had 5 bases not matched to a gene; V was cut back by 6 bases and J by 9 bases. The CDR3 nucleotides are TGTGCCAGCAGGGGACAGAACTTTTCACCCCTCCACTTT. Its translation is CASRGQNFSPLHF.

This clone was found a few times. The chain recombines TRBV20-1 with TRBJ2-3; no clear D. Trimming removed 2 bases at V and 4 bases at J, with 4 bases between. The length of the CDR3 is 11 residues. Germline V gives CDR1 DFQATT, CDR2 SNEGSKA (reference sequence). The CDR3 is CSARPSDTQYF. CDR3 bases: TGCAGTGCTAGACCGTCAGATACGCAGTATTTT.

The CDR3 DNA reads as TGTGCCATCAGTGGTGGGGACTCTTACGAGCAGTACTTC. This encodes CAISGGDSYEQYF. The chain has TRBV10-3 and TRBJ2-7, with a weak D call TRBD2 (6 bases). V lost 4 bases and J 4 bases, leaving 11 bases between the germline ends. The CDR3 spans 13 residues. Germline loops: CDR1 ENHRY, CDR2 SYGVKD.

The CDR3 sequence: CASSSGGHGNEQFF. In nucleotides, the CDR3 is TGTGCCAGTTCCTCGGGGGGCCACGGGAATGAGCAGTTCTTC. This chain joins TRBV19 and TRBJ2-1, with D perhaps TRBD2 (7 bases). Trimming took 8 bases from V and 7 from J, leaving 18 bases between them. CDR3 size: 14 residues. Germline V gene lookup returns CDR1 LNHDA and CDR2 SQIVND (reference sequence).

The gene calls are TRBV10-2 and TRBJ2-5; D uncertain. This CDR3 contains 8 residues. Per the germline V gene, CDR1 is WSHSY and CDR2 is SAAADI. The V end lost 6 bases, the J end lost 11 bases, and 4 bases lay between the germline ends. The CDR3 DNA follows: TGCGCCAGCAGGGAGCAGTACTTC. Its protein is CASREQYF.

The gene calls are TRBV30 and TRBJ1-2; perhaps TRBD1 as D (5 bases). Trimming removed 0 bases at V and 7 bases at J, with 6 bases between. Germline loops: CDR1 GTSNPN, CDR2 SVGIG (reference sequence). CDR3 length: 11 residues. This chain's CDR3 is CAWSVQVGYTF. In DNA, the CDR3 is TGTGCCTGGAGTGTACAGGTTGGCTACACCTTC.

The chain combines TRBV4-1 with TRBJ1-1; D unresolved. The CDR3 runs 14 residues. The V gene lost 2 bases and the J gene lost 0 bases, with 7 bases spanning the gap. Germline CDR1 reads MGHRA; CDR2 reads YSYEKL. This CDR3 reads CASSQNNMNTEAFF. The CDR3 bases are TGCGCCAGCAGCCAAAACAACATGAACACTGAAGCTTTCTTT.

The rearrangement links TRBV10-2 to TRBJ2-5, with 9 positions matching TRBD1. Germline V CDR1 and CDR2: WSHSY, SAAADI. CDR3 length: 15 amino acids. V shed 0 bases, J shed 1 base, and the junction held 0 bases outside the gene matches. DNA for the CDR3: TGCGCCAGCAGTGAGTCGGGACAGGGCCAAGAGACCCAGTACTTC. It is translated as CASSESGQGQETQYF.

The chain recombines TRBV28 with TRBJ1-1; tentatively, D is TRBD1 (6 bases). This CDR3 region has 14 residues. Deletions cut 4 bases from V and 0 bases from J, with 9 bases between. The germline CDR1 and CDR2 sequences are MDHEN and SYDVKM. The CDR3 nucleotides are TGTGCCAGCAGTTCGACAGGCCTGAACACTGAAGCTTTCTTT. This encodes CASSSTGLNTEAFF.

This rearrangement joins TRBV7-2 to TRBJ2-7; possibly TRBD1 for D (5 bases). V was trimmed by 3 bases and J by 0 bases, leaving 15 bases between them. The V gene's germline CDR1 is SGHTA and CDR2 FQGNSA. The CDR3 is made up of 16 amino acids. The CDR3 here is CASSLGNRYLSYEQYF. The CDR3 nucleotides are TGTGCCAGCAGCTTGGGTAACAGGTACCTCTCCTACGAGCAGTACTTC.

This chain links TRBV7-2 with TRBJ1-5; the D gene is possibly TRBD1 (5 bases). V gave up 2 bases and J gave up 3 bases, with 11 bases separating them. The CDR3 runs 15 residues. From germline, CDR1 is SGHTA and CDR2 FQGNSA. The CDR3, as DNA: TGTGCCAGCAGCTTAACGGGGGTGCCCAATCAGCCCCAGCATTTT. This sequence encodes CASSLTGVPNQPQHF.

V and J are TRBV7-2 and TRBJ2-5; TRBD2 matches 16 bases. Trimming at V came to 5 bases and at J to 0 bases, leaving 3 bases not matched to a gene. The CDR3 spans 17 residues. Germline lookup yields CDR1 SGHTA and CDR2 FQGNSA. In DNA, the CDR3 is TGTGCCAGCAGCCCGGGACTAGCGGGGGGGGACCAAGAGACCCAGTACTTC. Translating gives CASSPGLAGGDQETQYF.

The V gene is TRBV29-1, the J gene TRBJ2-1; possible D gene TRBD2, 7 bases. Trimming took off 5 bases at V and 5 bases at J, with 19 bases between the two ends. The length of the CDR3 is 15 residues. Germline assignment: CDR1 SQVTM and CDR2 ANQGSEA. In DNA, the CDR3 is TGCAGCGTTCTATATGAAGGGGGGGGAAACAATGAGCAGTTCTTC. This gives the protein CSVLYEGGGNNEQFF.

The chain uses TRBV4-3 and TRBJ1-5; TRBD1 agrees at 7 bases. With 1 base clipped from V and 7 bases from J, the junction kept 7 bases outside the gene matches. The CDR3 loop spans 15 amino acids. The germline V gene encodes CDR1 LGHNA and CDR2 YSLEER. DNA of the CDR3: TGCGCCAGCAGCCAAGGATATCAAGGGGGCCAGCCCCAGCATTTT. This sequence encodes CASSQGYQGGQPQHF.

The V gene is TRBV5-1, the J gene TRBJ2-4, with a tentative D call TRBD2 (6 bases). The CDR3 has 13 residues. The germline gives CDR1 SGHRS, CDR2 YFSETQ. V dropped 1 base and J dropped 7 bases, with 9 bases sitting between them. The CDR3 DNA reads as TGCGCCAGCAGCTTGACGGGGGAGAACATTCAGTACTTC. Its protein is CASSLTGENIQYF. The full variable domain, rest sourced from reference TRBV5-1 and TRBJ2-4, is KAGVTQTPRYLIKTRGQQVTLSCSPISGHRSVSWYQQTPGQGLQFLFEYFSETQRNKGNFPGRFSGRQFSNSRSEMNVSTLELGDSALYLCASSLTGENIQYFGAGTRLSVL.

V and J are TRBV7-2 and TRBJ2-7, with TRBD1 identical over 11 bases. Germline CDR1 SGHTA, CDR2 FQGNSA. V lost 3 bases and J lost 2; bases outside the gene matches: 3. This CDR3 comprises 15 residues. The DNA of the CDR3 is TGTGCCAGCAGCTTGGGACAGGGGGAAACCTACGAGCAGTACTTC. It is translated as CASSLGQGETYEQYF. The full variable domain, with the rest looked up from reference TRBV7-2 and TRBJ2-7, is GAGVSQSPSNKVTEKGKDVELRCDPISGHTALYWYRQSLGQGLEFLIYFQGNSAPDKSGLPSDRFSAERTGGSVSTLTIQRTQQEDSAVYLCASSLGQGETYEQYFGPGTRLTVT.

V and J are TRBV11-2 and TRBJ2-7; 7 nucleotides agree with TRBD1. Unmatched junction bases numbered 4, after V lost 5 bases and J lost 3 bases. This CDR3 spans 13 amino acids. The germline gives CDR1 SGHAT, CDR2 FQNNGV. This chain's CDR3 is CASSPDRLYEQYF. In nucleotides, the CDR3 is TGTGCCAGCAGCCCGGACAGGCTCTACGAGCAGTACTTC. Drawing the rest from reference TRBV11-2 and TRBJ2-7, the complete variable domain is EAGVAQSPRYKIIEKRQSVAFWCNPISGHATLYWYQQILGQGPKLLIQFQNNGVVDDSQLPKDRFSAERLKGVDSTLKIQPAKLEDSAVYLCASSPDRLYEQYFGPGTRLTVT.

J is TRBJ2-2 and V is TRBV28, with D hard to call. From germline, CDR1 is MDHEN and CDR2 SYDVKM. Trimming removed 4 bases from V and 9 bases from J, with 15 bases in between. The CDR3 is 14 residues long. CDR3 nucleotide sequence: TGTGCCAGCAGTTCCCGGACGATCGCTTGGGAGCTGTTTTTT. It specifies CASSSRTIAWELFF. Drawing the rest from reference TRBV28 and TRBJ2-2, the complete variable domain is DVKVTQSSRYLVKRTGEKVFLECVQDMDHENMFWYRQDPGLGLRLIYFSYDVKMKEKGDIPEGYSVSREKKERFSLILESASTNQTSMYLCASSSRTIAWELFFGEGSRLTVL.

V and J are TRBV5-1 and TRBJ1-6; possible D gene TRBD1, 6 bases. This CDR3 comprises 13 residues. V lost 6 bases to trimming and J lost 5 bases, with 9 bases between them. In germline, CDR1 is SGHRS, CDR2 YFSETQ. CDR3 nucleotide sequence: TGCGCCAGCACAAGACAGGATAATTCACCCCTCCACTTT. Its protein product is CASTRQDNSPLHF.

This clone was counted once. The chain couples TRBV6-6 to TRBJ1-1; no reliable D call. Germline loops: CDR1 MNHNY, CDR2 SVGAGI (reference sequence). The CDR3 totals 13 residues. V shed 0 bases and J shed 6 bases, with 8 bases lying between them. For the CDR3, the DNA is TGTGCCAGCAGTTACTCCCAGATCGCTGAAGCTTTCTTT. It encodes CASSYSQIAEAFF.

The V and J genes are TRBV11-2 and TRBJ1-2; D gene unclear. The ends were cut back, 5 bases at V and 2 bases at J, with 3 bases in the middle. Germline-derived CDR1 and CDR2 are SGHAT and FQNNGV. The CDR3 is 11 residues long. DNA for the CDR3: TGTGCCAGCAGCGCAAACTATGGCTACACCTTC. Protein: CASSANYGYTF.